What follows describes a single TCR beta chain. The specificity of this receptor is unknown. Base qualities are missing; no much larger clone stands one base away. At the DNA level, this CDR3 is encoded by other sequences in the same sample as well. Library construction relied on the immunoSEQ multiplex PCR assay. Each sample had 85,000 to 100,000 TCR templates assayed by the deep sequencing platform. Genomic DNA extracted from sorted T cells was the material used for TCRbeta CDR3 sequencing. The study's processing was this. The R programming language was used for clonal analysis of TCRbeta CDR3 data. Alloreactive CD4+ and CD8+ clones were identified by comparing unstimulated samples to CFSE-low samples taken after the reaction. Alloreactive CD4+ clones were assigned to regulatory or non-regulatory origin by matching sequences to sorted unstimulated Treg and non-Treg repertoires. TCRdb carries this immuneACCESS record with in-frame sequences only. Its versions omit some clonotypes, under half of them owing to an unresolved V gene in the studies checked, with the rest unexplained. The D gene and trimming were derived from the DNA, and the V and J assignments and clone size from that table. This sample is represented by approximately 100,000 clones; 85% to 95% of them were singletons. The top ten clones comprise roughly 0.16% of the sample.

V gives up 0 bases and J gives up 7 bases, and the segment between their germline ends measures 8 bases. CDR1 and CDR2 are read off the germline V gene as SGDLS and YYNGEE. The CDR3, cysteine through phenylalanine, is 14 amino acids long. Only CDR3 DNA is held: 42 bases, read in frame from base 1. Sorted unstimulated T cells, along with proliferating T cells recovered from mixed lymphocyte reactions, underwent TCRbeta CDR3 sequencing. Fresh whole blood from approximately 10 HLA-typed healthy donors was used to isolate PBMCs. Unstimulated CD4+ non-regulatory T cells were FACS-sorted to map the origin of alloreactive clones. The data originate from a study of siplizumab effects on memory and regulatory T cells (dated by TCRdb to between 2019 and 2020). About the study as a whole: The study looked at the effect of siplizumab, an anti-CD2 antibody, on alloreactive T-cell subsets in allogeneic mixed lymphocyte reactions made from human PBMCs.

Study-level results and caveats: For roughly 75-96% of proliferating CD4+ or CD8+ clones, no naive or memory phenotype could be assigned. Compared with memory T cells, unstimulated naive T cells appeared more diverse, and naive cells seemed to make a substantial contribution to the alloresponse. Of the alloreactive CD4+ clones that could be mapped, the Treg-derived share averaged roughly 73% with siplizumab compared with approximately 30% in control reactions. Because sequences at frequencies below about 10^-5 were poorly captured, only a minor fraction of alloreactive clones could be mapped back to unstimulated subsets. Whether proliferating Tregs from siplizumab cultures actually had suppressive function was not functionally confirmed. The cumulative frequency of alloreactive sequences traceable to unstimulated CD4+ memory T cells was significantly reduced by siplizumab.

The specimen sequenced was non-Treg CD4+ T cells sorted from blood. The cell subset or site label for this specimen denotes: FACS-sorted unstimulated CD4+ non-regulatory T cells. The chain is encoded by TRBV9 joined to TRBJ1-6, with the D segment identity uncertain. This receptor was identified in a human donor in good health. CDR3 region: CASSVDIQNSPLHF. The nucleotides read TGTGCCAGCAGCGTAGATATTCAGAATTCACCCCTCCACTTT. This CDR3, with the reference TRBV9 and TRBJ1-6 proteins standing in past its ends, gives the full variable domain DSGVTQTPKHLITATGQRVTLRCSPRSGDLSVYWYQQSLDQGLQFLIQYYNGEERAKGNILERFSAQQFPDLHSELNLSSLELGDSALYFCASSVDIQNSPLHFGNGTRLTVT.